This entry lists 8 T cell receptor beta chains sequenced from one sample in a study of regulatory T cells in long-lasting Graves disease. Time point here: newly diagnosed GD, antithyroid drugs for less than 3 months. Making the TCR library involved RNA that had been extracted from PBMCs. Assembly of TCR beta libraries relied on iRepertoire HTBI primers together with Arm-PCR of CDR3 regions. TCRdb reprocessed the multiplex PCR reads with MiXCR, giving one entry per CDR3 protein. This sample has more than 400,000 distinct CDR3 sequences, with approximately 16% found just once. The data were also submitted as part of a second study, on T cells in Graves' hyperthyroidism and ophthalmopathy.

Here the sequenced sample was peripheral blood mononuclear cells (PBMCs), taken at new diagnosis, from a patient treated with antithyroid drugs. These receptors were collected from a woman in her twenties or thirties with Graves disease.

This clonotype was counted at least ten times. The chain employs TRBV12-3 or TRBV12-4 and TRBJ1-1; 10 bases agree with TRBD1. The CDR3 spans 15 residues. V lost 6 bases and J lost 8; bases outside the gene matches: 12. The CDR3 spells CASSMMDRGYFEAFF. The CDR3 DNA follows: TGTGCCAGCAGCATGATGGACAGGGGGTATTTCGAAGCTTTCTTT.

This clonotype has a count of ten or more. The chain employs TRBV6-9 and TRBJ2-1; a weak D match, TRBD1 (7 bases). The CDR3 covers 21 residues. Germline-derived CDR1 and CDR2 are MNHGY and SVAAGI. The V gene lost 4 bases and the J gene lost 0 bases, with 28 bases spanning the gap. CDR3 DNA: TGTGCCAGCAGTTTCTCGGGGGACAGTCTATCCCCAACCAGCTCCTACAATGAGCAGTTCTTC. As protein: CASSFSGDSLSPTSSYNEQFF.

This clonotype has ten or more counts. The V gene is TRBV18, the J gene TRBJ1-2; 9 positions agree with TRBD1. V was clipped by 5 bases and J by 4 bases; unmatched bases: 8. This CDR3 contains 15 residues. CDR1 and CDR2 from the germline V gene are KGHSH and LQKENI. The CDR3 protein is CASSSEGTGTYGYTF. DNA for the CDR3: TGTGCCAGCTCATCCGAAGGGACAGGGACCTATGGCTACACCTTC.

This chain uses TRBV6-2 or TRBV6-3 with TRBJ2-1; the D is unclear. The germline CDR1 and CDR2 sequences are MNHEY and SVGEGT. Between the trimmed V and J ends, which lost 2 bases and 4 bases, there was a span of 12 bases. This CDR3 is 15 amino acids long. Here the CDR3 DNA reads TGTGCCAGCAGTTACATAGAACCCACATACAATGAGCAGTTCTTC. It specifies CASSYIEPTYNEQFF.

The sample holds a few counts of this clonotype. The CDR3 DNA sequence: TGCAGCGTTGTTCCAACGGGATCATACGTCGACACCTTC. Its translation: CSVVPTGSYVDTF. This rearrangement joins TRBV29-1 to TRBJ1-2; D not certain. The CDR3 is 13 amino acids. Per germline, CDR1 SQVTM and CDR2 ANQGSEA. Trimming took off 4 bases at V and 12 bases at J, with 21 bases between the two ends. Full variable domain (rest looked up from reference TRBV29-1 and TRBJ1-2): SAVISQKPSRDICQRGTSLTIQCQVDSQVTMMFWYRQQPGQSLTLIATANQGSEATYESGFVIDKFPISRPNLTFSTLTVSNMSPEDSSIYLCSVVPTGSYVDTFGSGTRLTVV.

This clonotype was detected ten times or more. V is TRBV20-1 and J is TRBJ2-7; 8 bases are shared with TRBD1. The CDR3 contains 15 residues. V lost 1 base, J lost 2 bases, and 7 bases stayed unmatched. The V gene's germline CDR1 is DFQATT and CDR2 SNEGSKA (reference sequence). As DNA, the CDR3 is TGCAGTGCTAGAGCTCCCGGGACAGGTCCCTACGAGCAGTACTTC. Amino acid sequence: CSARAPGTGPYEQYF.

The rearrangement uses TRBV5-1 and TRBJ2-7, with D unclear. Deletions cut 4 bases from V and 6 bases from J, with 14 bases between. This CDR3 has 13 amino acids. Germline CDR1 is SGHRS and CDR2 is YFSETQ. The CDR3 loop reads CASSQGEGREQYF. CDR3 in DNA: TGCGCCAGCAGCCAAGGAGAAGGGCGCGAGCAGTACTTC.

This clonotype was seen at least ten times. The rearrangement uses TRBV18 and TRBJ2-7; tentatively, D is TRBD2 (5 bases). CDR1 and CDR2 from the germline V gene are KGHSH and LQKENI. The CDR3 is 15 residues long. The V gene lost 5 bases and the J gene lost 0 bases, with 14 bases spanning the gap. The CDR3 here is CASSESGYSSYEQYF. As DNA, the CDR3 is TGTGCCAGCTCAGAGAGCGGTTATAGCTCCTACGAGCAGTACTTC.